The rows below give T cell receptor beta chains drawn from one sample of a study of blood T cell repertoires in COVID-19. Produced via immunoSEQ multiplex PCR; TCRdb's table is partial and in-frame only. This table has tens of thousands of clones, about four fifths appearing once. The sequenced sample consisted of peripheral blood. The receptors derive from a human donor with acute or convalescent COVID-19. The donor label of this sample is uncertain. Each CDR3 is given with its conserved first and last residue. Each record gives: J gene, clone size, D gene, V gene, CDR3 protein, CDR3 DNA. A D gene is named only where the DNA matches it firmly. Not all rows give a size; the values are once, few, many and, for expanded clones, a class.

TRBJ2-2 | once | TRBD2 | TRBV27 | CASSWGLAGGPGELFF | TGTGCCAGCAGTTGGGGACTAGCGGGAGGTCCCGGGGAGCTGTTTTTT
TRBJ1-2 | once | . | TRBV30 | CAWSPGRYDYTF | TGTGCCTGGAGTCCAGGGAGGTATGACTACACCTTC
TRBJ1-1 | few | . | TRBV7-9 | CASSSGRTEAFF | TGTGCCAGCAGCTCAGGGCGCACTGAAGCTTTCTTT
TRBJ2-1 | . | TRBD1 | TRBV12-3/TRBV12-4 | CASSFRGRHEQFF | TGTGCCAGCAGTTTCAGGGGGCGGCATGAGCAGTTCTTC
TRBJ1-2 | once | . | TRBV10-3 | CAISDPAGKYGYTF | TGTGCCATCAGTGACCCTGCAGGGAAGTATGGCTACACCTTC
TRBJ1-3 | . | . | TRBV9 | CASSVGPEDTIYF | TGTGCCAGCAGCGTAGGACCGGAGGACACCATATATTTT
TRBJ2-2 | few | TRBD2 | TRBV7-6 | CASSLEASGSAGELFF | TGTGCCAGCAGCTTAGAAGCTAGCGGGAGCGCCGGGGAGCTGTTTTTT
TRBJ2-1 | once | . | TRBV19 | CAMGGRERNEQFF | TGTGCCATGGGGGGTAGGGAACGCAATGAGCAGTTCTTC
TRBJ2-1 | . | . | TRBV4-1 | CASSHQVTYNEQFF | TGCGCCAGCAGTCACCAGGTAACCTACAATGAGCAGTTCTTC
TRBJ1-4 | once | . | TRBV5-1 | CASSSGRRNEKLFF | TGCGCCAGCAGCTCAGGGCGCCGTAATGAAAAACTGTTTTTT
TRBJ1-6 | few | . | TRBV3-1/TRBV3-2 | CASSQVGDSPLHF | TGTGCCAGCAGCCAAGTCGGAGATTCACCCCTCCACTTT
TRBJ1-6 | . | . | TRBV19 | CASTEEGSRNSPLHF | TGTGCCAGTACCGAAGAAGGTTCGCGGAATTCACCCCTCCACTTT
TRBJ2-5 | . | . | TRBV29-1 | CSVLEETQYF | TGCAGCGTCCTAGAAGAGACCCAGTACTTC
TRBJ1-5 | . | . | TRBV19 | CASSLLADSNQPQHF | TGTGCCAGTAGTCTTTTGGCGGATAGCAATCAGCCCCAGCATTTT
TRBJ2-7 | few | . | TRBV27 | CASSLRQGYSYEQYF | TGTGCCAGCAGTTTACGCCAGGGATACTCCTACGAGCAGTACTTC
TRBJ2-7 | . | TRBD2 | TRBV5-4 | CASSPSGSEQYF | TGTGCCAGCAGCCCTAGCGGGAGCGAGCAGTACTTC
TRBJ2-1 | . | TRBD1 | TRBV7-2 | CASSIGTGPYNEQFF | TGTGCCAGCAGCATCGGGACAGGGCCCTACAATGAGCAGTTCTTC
TRBJ1-1 | . | . | TRBV7-9 | CASIPTGTNTEAFF | TGTGCCAGCATTCCGACGGGAACGAACACTGAAGCTTTCTTT
TRBJ1-5 | . | . | TRBV28 | CASSRQVEGNQPQHF | TGTGCCAGCAGTCGACAGGTTGAGGGCAATCAGCCCCAGCATTTT
TRBJ2-7 | . | TRBD2 | TRBV2 | CASSGLAGVRAYEQYF | TGTGCCAGCAGTGGACTAGCGGGAGTTAGGGCTTACGAGCAGTACTTC
TRBJ2-3 | . | . | TRBV3-1/TRBV3-2 | CASSQGRSTDTQYF | TGTGCCAGCAGCCAAGGTCGGAGTACAGATACGCAGTATTTT
TRBJ2-7 | . | TRBD2 | TRBV19 | CASSISTSVPHEQYF | TGTGCCAGTAGTATCTCAACTAGCGTTCCCCACGAGCAGTACTTC
TRBJ1-5 | once | TRBD1 | TRBV6-1 | CASSETPDRAFFQPQHF | TGTGCCAGCAGTGAAACTCCCGACAGGGCCTTCTTCCAACCCCAGCATTTT
TRBJ2-5 | . | TRBD1 | TRBV7-2 | CASSPTGGAGETQYF | TGTGCCAGCAGCCCGACAGGGGGCGCGGGGGAGACCCAGTACTTC
TRBJ1-2 | . | . | TRBV7-2 | CASSLRPLRATEANYGYTF | TGTGCCAGCAGCTTACGTCCCTTAAGAGCCACAGAAGCTAACTATGGCTACACCTTC
TRBJ1-4 | . | . | TRBV9 | CASSVSIMEANEKLFF | TGTGCCAGCAGCGTATCAATCATGGAGGCTAATGAAAAACTGTTTTTT
TRBJ2-7 | . | TRBD1 | TRBV9 | CASSLDRGSYEQYF | TGTGCCAGCAGCTTGGACAGGGGATCCTACGAGCAGTACTTC
TRBJ2-7 | . | . | TRBV19 | CASSINTGQSYEQYF | TGTGCCAGTAGTATTAATACAGGGCAATCCTACGAGCAGTACTTC
TRBJ1-1 | . | . | TRBV7-3 | CASSVGERTEAFF | TGTGCCAGCAGCGTCGGGGAGAGGACTGAAGCTTTCTTT
TRBJ2-2 | medium-sized | TRBD1 | TRBV4-3 | CASSQGLHRGDTGELFF | TGCGCCAGCAGCCAAGGGCTACACAGGGGGGACACCGGGGAGCTGTTTTTT
TRBJ1-1 | . | . | TRBV5-4 | CASSSMTANTEAFF | TGTGCCAGCAGCTCGATGACAGCGAACACTGAAGCTTTCTTT
TRBJ2-3 | . | . | TRBV5-1 | CASRNPGRTDTQYF | TGCGCCAGCAGGAATCCTGGGCGCACAGATACGCAGTATTTT
TRBJ2-5 | . | TRBD1 | TRBV9 | CASSVGQGETQYF | TGTGCCAGCAGCGTAGGACAGGGGGAGACCCAGTACTTC
TRBJ2-5 | . | TRBD1 | TRBV19 | CASSTGGAAETQYF | TGTGCCAGTAGCACAGGGGGCGCGGCGGAGACCCAGTACTTC
TRBJ2-7 | . | TRBD1 | TRBV6-1 | CASSEVPGQGDYEQYF | TGTGCCAGCAGTGAAGTGCCGGGACAGGGGGACTACGAGCAGTACTTC